This TCR beta chain was sequenced in a study of control samples from healthy donors and cancer patients. Profiling relied on immunoSEQ multiplex PCR, and the TCRdb table lists in-frame clones only, not all of them. The sample lists some 200,000 clones, around 92% occurring once. J gave up 6 bases and V 4 bases, and 7 bases lay outside the gene matches. The CDR3 length is 15 residues. Germline CDR1 and CDR2: WNHNN and SYGVQD (reference sequence). The V and J genes are TRBV10-1 and TRBJ2-4, with TRBD1 identical over 9 bases. Sample: blood. The TCR sequence derives from a woman in her 30s in good health. CDR3 protein: CASSAGQGFTNIQYF. The CDR3 region has the DNA TGCGCCAGCAGTGCCGGACAGGGGTTTACAAACATTCAGTACTTC.